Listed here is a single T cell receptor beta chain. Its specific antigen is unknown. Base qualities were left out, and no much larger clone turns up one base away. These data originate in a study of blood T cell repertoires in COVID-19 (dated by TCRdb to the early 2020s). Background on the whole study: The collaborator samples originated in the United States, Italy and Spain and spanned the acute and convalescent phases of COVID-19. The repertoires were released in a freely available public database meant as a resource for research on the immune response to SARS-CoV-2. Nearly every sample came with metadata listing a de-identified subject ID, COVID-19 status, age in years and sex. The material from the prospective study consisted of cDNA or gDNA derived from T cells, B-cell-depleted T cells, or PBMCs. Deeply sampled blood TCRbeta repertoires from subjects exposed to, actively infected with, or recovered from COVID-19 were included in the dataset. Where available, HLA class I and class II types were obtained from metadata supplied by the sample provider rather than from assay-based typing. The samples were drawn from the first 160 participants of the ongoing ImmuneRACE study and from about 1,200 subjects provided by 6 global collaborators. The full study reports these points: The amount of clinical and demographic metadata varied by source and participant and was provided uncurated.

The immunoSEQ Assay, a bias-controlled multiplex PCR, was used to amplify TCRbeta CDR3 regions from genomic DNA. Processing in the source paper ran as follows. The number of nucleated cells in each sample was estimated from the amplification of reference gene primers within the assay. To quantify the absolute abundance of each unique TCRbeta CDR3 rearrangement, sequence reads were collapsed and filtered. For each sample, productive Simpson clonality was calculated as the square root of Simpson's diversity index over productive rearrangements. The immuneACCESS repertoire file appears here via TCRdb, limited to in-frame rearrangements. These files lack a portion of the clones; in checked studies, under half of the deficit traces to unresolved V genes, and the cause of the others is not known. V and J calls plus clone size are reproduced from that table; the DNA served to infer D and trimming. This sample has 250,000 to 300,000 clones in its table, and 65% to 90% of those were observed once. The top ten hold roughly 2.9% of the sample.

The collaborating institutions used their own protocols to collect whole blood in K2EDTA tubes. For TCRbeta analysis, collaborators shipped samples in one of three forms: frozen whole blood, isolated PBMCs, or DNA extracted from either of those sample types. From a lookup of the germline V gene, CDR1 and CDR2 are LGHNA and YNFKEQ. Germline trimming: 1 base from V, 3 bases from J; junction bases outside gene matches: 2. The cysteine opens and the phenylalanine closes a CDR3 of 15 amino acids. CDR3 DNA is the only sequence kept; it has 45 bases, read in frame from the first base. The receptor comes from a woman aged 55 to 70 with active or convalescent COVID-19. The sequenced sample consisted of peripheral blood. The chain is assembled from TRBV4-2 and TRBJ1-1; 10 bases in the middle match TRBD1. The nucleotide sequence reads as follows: TGTGCCAGCAGCCAAGTAGGACAGGGGGACACTGAAGCTTTCTTT. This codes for CASSQVGQGDTEAFF.